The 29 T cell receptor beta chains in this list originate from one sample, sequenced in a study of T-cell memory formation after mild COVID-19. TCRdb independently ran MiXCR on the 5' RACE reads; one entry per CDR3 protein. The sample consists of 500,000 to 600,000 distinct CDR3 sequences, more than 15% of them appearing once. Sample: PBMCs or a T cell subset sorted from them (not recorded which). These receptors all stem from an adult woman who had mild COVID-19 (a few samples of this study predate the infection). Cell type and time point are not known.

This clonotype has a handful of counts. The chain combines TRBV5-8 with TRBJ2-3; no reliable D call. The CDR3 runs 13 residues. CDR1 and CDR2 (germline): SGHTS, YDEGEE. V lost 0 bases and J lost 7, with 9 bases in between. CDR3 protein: CASSLAERHTQYF. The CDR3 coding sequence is TGTGCCAGCAGCTTGGCCGAGAGGCATACGCAGTATTTT.

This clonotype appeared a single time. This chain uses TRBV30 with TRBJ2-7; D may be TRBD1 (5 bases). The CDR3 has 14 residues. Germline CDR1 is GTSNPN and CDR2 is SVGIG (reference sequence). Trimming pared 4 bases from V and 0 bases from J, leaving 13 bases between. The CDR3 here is CAWNPQGSSYEQYF. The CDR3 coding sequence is TGTGCCTGGAACCCTCAGGGAAGCTCCTACGAGCAGTACTTC.

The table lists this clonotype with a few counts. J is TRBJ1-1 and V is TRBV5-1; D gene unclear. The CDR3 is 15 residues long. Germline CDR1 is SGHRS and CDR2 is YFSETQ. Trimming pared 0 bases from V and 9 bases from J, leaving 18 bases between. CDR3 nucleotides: TGCGCCAGCAGCTTGGCCGCGGGAGGAAAATCTCAAGCTTTCTTT. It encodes CASSLAAGGKSQAFF.

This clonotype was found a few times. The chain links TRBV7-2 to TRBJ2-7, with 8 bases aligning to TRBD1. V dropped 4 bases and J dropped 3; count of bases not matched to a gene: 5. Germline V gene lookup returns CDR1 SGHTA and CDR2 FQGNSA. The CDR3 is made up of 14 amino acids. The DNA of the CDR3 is TGTGCCAGCAGCTCCATGGACAGGGTCTACGAGCAGTACTTC. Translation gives CASSSMDRVYEQYF. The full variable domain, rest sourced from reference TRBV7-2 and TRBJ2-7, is GAGVSQSPSNKVTEKGKDVELRCDPISGHTALYWYRQSLGQGLEFLIYFQGNSAPDKSGLPSDRFSAERTGGSVSTLTIQRTQQEDSAVYLCASSSMDRVYEQYFGPGTRLTVT.

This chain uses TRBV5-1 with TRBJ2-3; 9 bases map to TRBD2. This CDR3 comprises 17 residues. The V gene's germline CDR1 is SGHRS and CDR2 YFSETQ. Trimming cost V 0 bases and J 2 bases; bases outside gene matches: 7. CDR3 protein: CASSLVSSGEATDTQYF. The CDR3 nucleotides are TGCGCCAGCAGCTTGGTGTCTAGCGGGGAGGCCACAGATACGCAGTATTTT.

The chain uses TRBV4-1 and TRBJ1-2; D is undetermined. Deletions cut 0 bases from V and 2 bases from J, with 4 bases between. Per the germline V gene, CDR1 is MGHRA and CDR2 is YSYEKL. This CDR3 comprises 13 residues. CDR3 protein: CASSQDQNYGYTF. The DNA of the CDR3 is TGCGCCAGCAGCCAAGATCAGAACTATGGCTACACCTTC.

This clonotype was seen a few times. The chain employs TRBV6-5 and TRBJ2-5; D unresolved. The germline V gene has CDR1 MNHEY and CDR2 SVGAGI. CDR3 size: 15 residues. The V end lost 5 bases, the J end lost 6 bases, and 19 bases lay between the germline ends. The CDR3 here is CASSLPGVGRKTQYF. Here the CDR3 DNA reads TGTGCCAGCAGTCTTCCTGGGGTAGGAAGGAAGACCCAGTACTTC.

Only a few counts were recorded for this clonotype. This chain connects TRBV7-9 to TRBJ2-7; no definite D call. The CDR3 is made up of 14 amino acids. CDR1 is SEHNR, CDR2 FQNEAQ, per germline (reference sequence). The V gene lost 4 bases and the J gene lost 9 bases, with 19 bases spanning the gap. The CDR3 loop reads CASSSTQISDGQYF. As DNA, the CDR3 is TGTGCCAGCAGCTCCACTCAAATCTCGGACGGGCAGTACTTC.

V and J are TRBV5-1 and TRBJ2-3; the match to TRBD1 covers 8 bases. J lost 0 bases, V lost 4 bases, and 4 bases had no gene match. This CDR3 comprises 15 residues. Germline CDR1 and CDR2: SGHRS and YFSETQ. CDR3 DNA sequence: TGCGCCAGCAGCGACTGGACAGGGAGCACAGATACGCAGTATTTT. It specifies CASSDWTGSTDTQYF.

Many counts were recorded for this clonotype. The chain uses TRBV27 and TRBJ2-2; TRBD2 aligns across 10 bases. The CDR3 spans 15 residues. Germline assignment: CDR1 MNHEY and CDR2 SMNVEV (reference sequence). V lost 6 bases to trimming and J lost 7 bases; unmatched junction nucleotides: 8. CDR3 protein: CASSPQAGGNGELFF. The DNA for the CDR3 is TGTGCCAGCAGCCCCCAAGCGGGGGGGAACGGGGAGCTGTTTTTT.

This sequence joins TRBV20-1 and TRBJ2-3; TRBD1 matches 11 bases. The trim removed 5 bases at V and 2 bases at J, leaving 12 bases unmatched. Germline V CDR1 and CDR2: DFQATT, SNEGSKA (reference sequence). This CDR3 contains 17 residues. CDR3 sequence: CSARSPGQGGNTDTQYF. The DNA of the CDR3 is TGCAGTGCTCGCTCCCCGGGACAGGGGGGAAACACAGATACGCAGTATTTT.

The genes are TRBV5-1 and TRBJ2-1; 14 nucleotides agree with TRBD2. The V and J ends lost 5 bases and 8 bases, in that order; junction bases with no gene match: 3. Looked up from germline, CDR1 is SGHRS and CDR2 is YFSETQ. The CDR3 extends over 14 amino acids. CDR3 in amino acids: CASRRLAGGHEQFF. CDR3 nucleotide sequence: TGCGCCAGCAGGCGACTAGCGGGGGGGCATGAGCAGTTCTTC.

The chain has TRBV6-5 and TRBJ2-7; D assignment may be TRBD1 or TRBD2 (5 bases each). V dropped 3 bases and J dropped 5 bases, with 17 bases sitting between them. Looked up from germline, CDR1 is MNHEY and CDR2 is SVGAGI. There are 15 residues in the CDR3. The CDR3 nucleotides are TGTGCCAGCAGTTATGGGGGACGTCCTGGGGACGAGCAGTACTTC. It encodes CASSYGGRPGDEQYF.

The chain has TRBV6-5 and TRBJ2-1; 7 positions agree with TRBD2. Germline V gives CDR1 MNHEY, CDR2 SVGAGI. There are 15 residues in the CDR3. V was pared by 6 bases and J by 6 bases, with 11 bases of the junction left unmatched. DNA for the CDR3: TGTGCCAGCAGCCCTGGACTAGTGGGTCCCAATGAGCAGTTCTTC. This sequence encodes CASSPGLVGPNEQFF.

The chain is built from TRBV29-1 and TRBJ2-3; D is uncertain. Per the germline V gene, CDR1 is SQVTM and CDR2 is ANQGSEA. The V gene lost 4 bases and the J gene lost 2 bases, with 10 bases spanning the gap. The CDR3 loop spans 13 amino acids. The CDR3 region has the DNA TGCAGCGTTGGGCCCGAGAACACAGATACGCAGTATTTT. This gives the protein CSVGPENTDTQYF.

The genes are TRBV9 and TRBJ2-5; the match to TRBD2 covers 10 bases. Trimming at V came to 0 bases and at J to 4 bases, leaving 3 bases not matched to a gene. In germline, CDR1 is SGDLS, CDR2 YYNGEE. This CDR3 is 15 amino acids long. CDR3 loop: CASSVGASGGETQYF. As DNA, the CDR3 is TGTGCCAGCAGCGTAGGAGCTAGCGGGGGAGAGACCCAGTACTTC.

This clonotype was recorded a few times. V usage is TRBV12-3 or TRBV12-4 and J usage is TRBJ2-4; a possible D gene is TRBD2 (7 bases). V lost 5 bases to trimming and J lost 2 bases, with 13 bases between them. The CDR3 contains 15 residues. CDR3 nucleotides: TGTGCCAGCAGTGAGGGGGGGGTAACCAAAAACATTCAGTACTTC. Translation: CASSEGGVTKNIQYF.

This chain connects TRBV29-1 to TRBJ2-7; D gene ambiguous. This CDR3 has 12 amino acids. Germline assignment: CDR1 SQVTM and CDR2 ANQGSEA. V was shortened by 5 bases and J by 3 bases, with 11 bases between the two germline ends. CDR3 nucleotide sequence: TGCAGCGTTAATGGCAGGAGCTACGAGCAGTACTTC. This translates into CSVNGRSYEQYF.

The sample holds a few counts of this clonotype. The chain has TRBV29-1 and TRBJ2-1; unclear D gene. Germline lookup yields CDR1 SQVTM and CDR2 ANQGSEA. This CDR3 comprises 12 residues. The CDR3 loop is CTVRSPRNEQFF. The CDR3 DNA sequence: TGCACCGTGCGATCGCCAAGGAATGAGCAGTTCTTC.

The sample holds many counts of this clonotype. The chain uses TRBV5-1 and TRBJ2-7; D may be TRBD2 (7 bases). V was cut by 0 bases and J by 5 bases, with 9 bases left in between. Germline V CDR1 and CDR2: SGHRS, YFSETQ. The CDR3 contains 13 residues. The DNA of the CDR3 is TGCGCCAGCAGCTTGGCCGGGGGGCACGAGCAGTACTTC. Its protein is CASSLAGGHEQYF.

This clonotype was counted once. CDR3 coding DNA: TGTGCCAGCAGAGGGGACACCTCTTACACTGAAGCTTTCTTT. Its translation: CASRGDTSYTEAFF. This chain joins TRBV2 and TRBJ1-1, with D possibly being TRBD1 (6 bases). V dropped 6 bases and J dropped 3 bases, with 14 bases sitting between them. The CDR3 consists of 14 residues. Germline V CDR1 and CDR2: SNHLY, FYNNEI.

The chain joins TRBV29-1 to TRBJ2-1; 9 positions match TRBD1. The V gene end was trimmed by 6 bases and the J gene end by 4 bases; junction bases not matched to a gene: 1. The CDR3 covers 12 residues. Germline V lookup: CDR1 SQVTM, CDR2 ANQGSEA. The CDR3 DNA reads TGCAGCGTAGGGACAGGGTACAATGAGCAGTTCTTC. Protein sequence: CSVGTGYNEQFF.

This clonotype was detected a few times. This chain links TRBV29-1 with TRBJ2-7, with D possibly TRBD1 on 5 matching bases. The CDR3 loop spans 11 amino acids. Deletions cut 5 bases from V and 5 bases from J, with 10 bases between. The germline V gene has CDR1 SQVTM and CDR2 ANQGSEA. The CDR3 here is CSVSGIHEQYF. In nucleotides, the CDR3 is TGCAGCGTTTCAGGGATCCACGAGCAGTACTTC.

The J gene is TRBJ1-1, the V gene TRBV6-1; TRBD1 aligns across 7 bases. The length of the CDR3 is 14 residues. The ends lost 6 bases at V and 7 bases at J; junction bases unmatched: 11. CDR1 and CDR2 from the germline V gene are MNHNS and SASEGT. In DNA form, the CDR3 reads TGTGCCAGCAGGCAACCGTCGACAGGGAATGAAGCTTTCTTT. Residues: CASRQPSTGNEAFF.

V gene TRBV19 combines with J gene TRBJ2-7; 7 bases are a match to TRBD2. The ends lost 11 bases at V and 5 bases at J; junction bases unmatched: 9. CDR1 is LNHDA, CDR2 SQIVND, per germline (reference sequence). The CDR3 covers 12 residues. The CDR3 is CASVGGGNEQYF. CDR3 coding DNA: TGTGCCTCCGTAGGCGGGGGAAACGAGCAGTACTTC.

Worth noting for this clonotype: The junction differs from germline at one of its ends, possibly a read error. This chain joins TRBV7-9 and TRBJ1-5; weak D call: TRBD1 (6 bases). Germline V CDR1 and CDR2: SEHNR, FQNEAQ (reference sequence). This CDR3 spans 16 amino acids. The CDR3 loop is CASSGGTGGGNQPQQF. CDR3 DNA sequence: TGTGCCAGCAGCGGGGGTACGGGGGGCGGCAATCAGCCCCAGCAATTT.

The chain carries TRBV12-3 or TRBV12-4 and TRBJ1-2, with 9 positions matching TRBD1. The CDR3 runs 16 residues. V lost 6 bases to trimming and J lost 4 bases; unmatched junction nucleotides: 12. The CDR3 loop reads CASRETGTGKGYGYTF. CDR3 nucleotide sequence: TGTGCCAGCAGGGAAACCGGGACAGGGAAGGGCTATGGCTACACCTTC.

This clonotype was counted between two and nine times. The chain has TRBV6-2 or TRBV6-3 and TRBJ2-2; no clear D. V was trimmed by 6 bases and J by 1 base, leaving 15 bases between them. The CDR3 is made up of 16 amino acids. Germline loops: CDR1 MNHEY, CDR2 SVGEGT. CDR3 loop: CASSTQGPLNTGELFF. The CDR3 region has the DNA TGTGCCAGCAGCACCCAAGGACCTTTGAACACCGGGGAGCTGTTTTTT.

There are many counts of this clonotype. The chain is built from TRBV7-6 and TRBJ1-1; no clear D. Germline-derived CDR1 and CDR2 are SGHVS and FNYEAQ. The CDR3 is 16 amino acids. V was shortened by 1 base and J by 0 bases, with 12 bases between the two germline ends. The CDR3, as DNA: TGTGCCAGCAGCTTAGAACGGTTAGTTATGAACACTGAAGCTTTCTTT. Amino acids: CASSLERLVMNTEAFF.